This TCR beta chain was retrieved from a study of CD8+CD57+ T cells in acquired aplastic anemia. On the study more broadly: DNA from sorted CD4+ and CD8+ cells averaged 3.2 ug.

Study findings and constraints: Controls did not differ significantly from patients in CD8+ Simpson's diversity. Patients shared around 31 CD8+ CDR3 sequences with controls.

TCR beta VDJ and CDR3 were profiled, and genomic DNA was the template. TCRdb re-called the reads with MiXCR, one entry per CDR3 protein. The data show a few hundred thousand distinct CDR3 sequences, approximately 55% seen once. The CDR3 consists of 14 residues. V gave up 2 bases and J gave up 2 bases, with 10 bases separating them. Remarks on this clonotype: What it recognizes is unknown.

The chain uses TRBV12-3 or TRBV12-4 and TRBJ2-7; perhaps TRBD2 as D (5 bases). This clonotype was sampled from a human donor with severe aplastic anemia or a healthy control (not recorded which). Sample: sorted CD4+, CD8+, or CD8+CD57+ T cells (not recorded which) from PBMCs. CDR3: CASSLSRGTYEQYF. In nucleotides, the CDR3 is TGTGCCAGCAGTTTAAGTCGAGGGACCTACGAGCAGTACTTC.